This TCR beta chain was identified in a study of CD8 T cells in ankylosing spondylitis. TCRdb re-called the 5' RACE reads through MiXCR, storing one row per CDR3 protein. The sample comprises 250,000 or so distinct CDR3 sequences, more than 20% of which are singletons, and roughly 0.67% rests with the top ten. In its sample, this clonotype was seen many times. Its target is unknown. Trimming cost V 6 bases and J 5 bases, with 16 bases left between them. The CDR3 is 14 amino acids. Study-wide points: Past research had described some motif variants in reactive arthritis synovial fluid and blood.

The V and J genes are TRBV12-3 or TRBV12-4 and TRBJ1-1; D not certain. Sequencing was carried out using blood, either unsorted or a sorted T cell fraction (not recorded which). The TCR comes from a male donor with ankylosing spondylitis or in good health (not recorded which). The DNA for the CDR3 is TGTGCCAGCAGCCGGACCTCTGCTAGGACTGAAGCTTTCTTT. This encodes CASSRTSARTEAFF.